This section outlines one TCR beta chain sequence together with its context. Seattle patients were enrolled while actively infected and followed longitudinally. These data come from a study of blood T cell repertoires in COVID-19. Study-level information: From the United States, Italy and Spain came samples of acute and convalescent COVID-19.

Original processing methods: Quantification of nucleated cells was approximated via reference gene primer amplification. Some clones are missing from TCRdb's copy, which holds only in-frame ones; the method was immunoSEQ multiplex PCR. For V, J and clone size, that table is used; D and trimming come from the DNA. The sample includes approximately 330,000 clones, approximately 86% of them seen just once. The receptor's source is a man under 40 with COVID-19, enrolled during active disease. Input material: peripheral blood.

The CDR3 spells CASSVYANTGELFF. CDR3 nucleotide sequence: TGTGCCAGCTCTGTATATGCGAACACCGGGGAGCTGTTTTTT. The genes are TRBV28 and TRBJ2-2, with D unclear. The V end lost 8 bases, the J end lost 0 bases, and 10 bases lay between the germline ends. The CDR3 extends over 14 amino acids. The germline V gene has CDR1 MDHEN and CDR2 SYDVKM. Full variable domain (rest looked up from reference TRBV28 and TRBJ2-2): DVKVTQSSRYLVKRTGEKVFLECVQDMDHENMFWYRQDPGLGLRLIYFSYDVKMKEKGDIPEGYSVSREKKERFSLILESASTNQTSMYLCASSVYANTGELFFGEGSRLTVL.